These T cell receptor beta chains were read from a single sample in a study of T cells in Graves' hyperthyroidism and ophthalmopathy. TCRdb used MiXCR to reprocess the multiplex PCR reads, holding one entry per CDR3 protein. Of over 500,000 distinct CDR3 sequences listed, 14% are singletons. Sequencing was done on a sample of blood. The receptors were gathered from a woman between 40 and 50 years old with Graves' hyperthyroidism. The CDR3 runs from the conserved cysteine through the conserved F or W. The D gene is left open where the match is weak. Clone size is given for some rows only: seen once, a few or many times, or a class if the clone is expanded.

cdr3_nt: TGCGTCAGCAGCTTGGCTCTAGCGGGAGCTATATATGAGCAGTTCTTC
cdr3_aa: CVSSLALAGAIYEQFF
v_call: TRBV5-1
clone_size: NA
d_call: TRBD2
j_call: TRBJ2-1

cdr3_nt: TGTGCCAGCAGTTCGGCCGGGACTAGCGGGAGGGACCTCCCAGATACGCAGTATTTT
cdr3_aa: CASSSAGTSGRDLPDTQYF
v_call: TRBV6-7
clone_size: many
d_call: TRBD2
j_call: TRBJ2-3

cdr3_nt: TGTGCCACCAGGACGGAGAAGGTAGCTAATGAAAAACTGTTTTTT
cdr3_aa: CATRTEKVANEKLFF
v_call: TRBV15
clone_size: few
d_call: NA
j_call: TRBJ1-4

cdr3_nt: TGTGCCTGGACCTCTGGGGGGACCCAGCCCCAGCATTTT
cdr3_aa: CAWTSGGTQPQHF
v_call: TRBV30
clone_size: NA
d_call: NA
j_call: TRBJ1-5

cdr3_nt: TGTGCCAGCAGTTTGCGAAAAGTCGCCTCCTTTTCCTACGAGCAGTACTTC
cdr3_aa: CASSLRKVASFSYEQYF
v_call: TRBV27
clone_size: many
d_call: NA
j_call: TRBJ2-7

cdr3_nt: TGTGCCAGCAGCACCGGGACAGGTAGGCGCACTGAAGCTTTCTTT
cdr3_aa: CASSTGTGRRTEAFF
v_call: TRBV28
clone_size: many
d_call: TRBD1
j_call: TRBJ1-1

cdr3_nt: TGCGCCAGCAGCTGGACCGGGACTAGCGGGATCGATGAGCAGTTCTTC
cdr3_aa: CASSWTGTSGIDEQFF
v_call: TRBV5-1
clone_size: many
d_call: TRBD2
j_call: TRBJ2-1

cdr3_nt: TGCGCCAGCAGCCAGAACAGGGGGCTGAACACTGAAGCTTTCTTT
cdr3_aa: CASSQNRGLNTEAFF
v_call: TRBV4-1
clone_size: many
d_call: TRBD1
j_call: TRBJ1-1

cdr3_nt: TGTGCCAGCAGGACAGGGATGGCCTACGAGCAGTACTTC
cdr3_aa: CASRTGMAYEQYF
v_call: TRBV28
clone_size: many
d_call: TRBD1
j_call: TRBJ2-7

cdr3_nt: TGTGCCAGCAGCTCCATCAGCGGGGAAGAGACCCAGTACTTC
cdr3_aa: CASSSISGEETQYF
v_call: TRBV5-6
clone_size: NA
d_call: TRBD2
j_call: TRBJ2-5

cdr3_nt: TGTGCCGGGACAGCGGACCACTCCTACAATAAGCAGTTCTTC
cdr3_aa: CAGTADHSYNKQFF
v_call: TRBV30
clone_size: few
d_call: TRBD1
j_call: TRBJ2-1

cdr3_nt: TGCAGTACCACCCAGGGAAGGGAGCTGTTTTTT
cdr3_aa: CSTTQGRELFF
v_call: TRBV20-1
clone_size: few
d_call: NA
j_call: TRBJ2-2

cdr3_nt: TGTGCCAGCAGTTTTCTCCCCGGGGAAAATCAGCCCCAGCATTTT
cdr3_aa: CASSFLPGENQPQHF
v_call: TRBV27
clone_size: few
d_call: NA
j_call: TRBJ1-5

cdr3_nt: TGTGCCAGCAGTTTGAGAGGCCCCATTGGGGATGAGCAGTTCTTC
cdr3_aa: CASSLRGPIGDEQFF
v_call: TRBV28
clone_size: many
d_call: NA
j_call: TRBJ2-1

cdr3_nt: TGTGCCAGCAGAGAATACAGGGGGGTTAGAGAGCAGTACTTC
cdr3_aa: CASREYRGVREQYF
v_call: TRBV2
clone_size: many
d_call: TRBD1
j_call: TRBJ2-7

cdr3_nt: TGTGCCACCAGCGGGACCCGGGACGAGGGAGAGACCCAGCACTTC
cdr3_aa: CATSGTRDEGETQHF
v_call: TRBV24-1
clone_size: NA
d_call: NA
j_call: TRBJ2-5

cdr3_nt: TGTGCCAGCAGCCAAGGACAGGGGAGGTACGATGAGCAGTTCTTC
cdr3_aa: CASSQGQGRYDEQFF
v_call: TRBV28
clone_size: many
d_call: TRBD1
j_call: TRBJ2-1

cdr3_nt: TGCGCCAGCAGCTCGGATGGGAACGATGGCTACACCTTC
cdr3_aa: CASSSDGNDGYTF
v_call: TRBV5-1
clone_size: many
d_call: NA
j_call: TRBJ1-2

cdr3_nt: TGTGCCAGCAGCCACGGGGGAGGACGTCAGCCCCAGCATTTT
cdr3_aa: CASSHGGGRQPQHF
v_call: TRBV3-1
clone_size: many
d_call: NA
j_call: TRBJ1-5

cdr3_nt: TGTGCCAGCACCAGGACAGGGGGCGCCGGTGAAGCTTTCTTT
cdr3_aa: CASTRTGGAGEAFF
v_call: TRBV12-3/TRBV12-4
clone_size: many
d_call: TRBD1
j_call: TRBJ1-1

cdr3_nt: TGTGCCAGCAGTTCCGGGACTAAACATTTGGAGCAGTACTTC
cdr3_aa: CASSSGTKHLEQYF
v_call: TRBV12-3/TRBV12-4
clone_size: NA
d_call: TRBD2
j_call: TRBJ2-7

cdr3_nt: TGTGCCAGCAGTTTATATGGGTTGGCAGGGGGCAGAAACACCATATATTTT
cdr3_aa: CASSLYGLAGGRNTIYF
v_call: TRBV12-3/TRBV12-4
clone_size: few
d_call: TRBD1
j_call: TRBJ1-3

cdr3_nt: TGTGCCAGCAGTGAACCCGGGACTAGCGGGGTTCAAGAGACCCAGTACTTC
cdr3_aa: CASSEPGTSGVQETQYF
v_call: TRBV6-1
clone_size: NA
d_call: TRBD2
j_call: TRBJ2-5

cdr3_nt: TGCAGTGCTAGATACTTCCGGGGAGAAGCCTACGAGCAGTACTTC
cdr3_aa: CSARYFRGEAYEQYF
v_call: TRBV20-1
clone_size: many
d_call: NA
j_call: TRBJ2-7

cdr3_nt: TGTGCCAGCAGCACACTGGGCACAGATACGCAGTATTTT
cdr3_aa: CASSTLGTDTQYF
v_call: TRBV12-3/TRBV12-4
clone_size: NA
d_call: NA
j_call: TRBJ2-3

cdr3_nt: TGTGCCAGCAGCTTAGACGCCGCTCAGGGGGGGAAGACCCAGTACTTC
cdr3_aa: CASSLDAAQGGKTQYF
v_call: TRBV7-2
clone_size: NA
d_call: NA
j_call: TRBJ2-5

cdr3_nt: TGTGCCAGCAGTCACCGACGATCTACTAGAAACACCATATATTTT
cdr3_aa: CASSHRRSTRNTIYF
v_call: TRBV12-3/TRBV12-4
clone_size: many
d_call: NA
j_call: TRBJ1-3

cdr3_nt: TGTGCCAGCAGCCCCACCCGGGCTAGCGGGAGGTTGAGGACAGATACGCAGTATTTT
cdr3_aa: CASSPTRASGRLRTDTQYF
v_call: TRBV7-9
clone_size: NA
d_call: TRBD2
j_call: TRBJ2-3

cdr3_nt: TGTGCCAGCAGCCAACCGGGACAGAAATCCTACAATGAGCAGTTCTTC
cdr3_aa: CASSQPGQKSYNEQFF
v_call: TRBV3-1
clone_size: many
d_call: TRBD1
j_call: TRBJ2-1

cdr3_nt: TGTGCCAGCAACAGGGGCGACAGGGACAATCAGCCCCAGCATTTT
cdr3_aa: CASNRGDRDNQPQHF
v_call: TRBV28
clone_size: many
d_call: TRBD1
j_call: TRBJ1-5

cdr3_nt: TGTGCCAGCAGCGCAACCGGGACTAGCACAGATACGCAGTATTTT
cdr3_aa: CASSATGTSTDTQYF
v_call: TRBV7-8
clone_size: many
d_call: NA
j_call: TRBJ2-3

cdr3_nt: TGCAGTGCTAGTAGGACTAGCGGGAGCTACGAGCAGTACTTC
cdr3_aa: CSASRTSGSYEQYF
v_call: TRBV20-1
clone_size: many
d_call: TRBD2
j_call: TRBJ2-7

cdr3_nt: TGCAGTGCTGACTCGGGACAGGCTCTATACGAGCAGTACTTC
cdr3_aa: CSADSGQALYEQYF
v_call: TRBV20-1
clone_size: many
d_call: TRBD1
j_call: TRBJ2-7

cdr3_nt: TGTGCCAGCAGTTACGCCCGGGACAGGGTTTACGATACGCAGTATTTT
cdr3_aa: CASSYARDRVYDTQYF
v_call: TRBV6-2/TRBV6-3
clone_size: few
d_call: TRBD1
j_call: TRBJ2-3

cdr3_nt: TGTGCCAGCAGCCAGGGACTAGCGGGAGGGCGGGATGAGCAGTTCTTC
cdr3_aa: CASSQGLAGGRDEQFF
v_call: TRBV7-2
clone_size: once
d_call: TRBD2
j_call: TRBJ2-1

cdr3_nt: TGTGCCAGCAGTTTCGGGGGGTTTAGCTCCTACGAGCAGTACTTC
cdr3_aa: CASSFGGFSSYEQYF
v_call: TRBV27
clone_size: many
d_call: TRBD2
j_call: TRBJ2-7

cdr3_nt: TGTGCCAGCAGTTCCCTAGGGGGTAGCGGGAGAGGTCTCCCTTACGAGCAGTACTTC
cdr3_aa: CASSSLGGSGRGLPYEQYF
v_call: TRBV27
clone_size: many
d_call: TRBD2
j_call: TRBJ2-7

cdr3_nt: TGTGCCAGCAGTGCCCTTGAGGCCGGGGGTTCCTACAATGAGCAGTTCTTC
cdr3_aa: CASSALEAGGSYNEQFF
v_call: TRBV12-3/TRBV12-4
clone_size: many
d_call: NA
j_call: TRBJ2-1

cdr3_nt: TGTGCCAGCAGCTTAGAGCCGGGGCTTAGGGAAAAACTGTTTTTT
cdr3_aa: CASSLEPGLREKLFF
v_call: TRBV7-8
clone_size: NA
d_call: NA
j_call: TRBJ1-4

cdr3_nt: TGTGCCAGCAGTACAGGACAGGGTGCGAATCAGCCCCAGCATTTT
cdr3_aa: CASSTGQGANQPQHF
v_call: TRBV28
clone_size: many
d_call: TRBD1
j_call: TRBJ1-5

cdr3_nt: TGTGCCAGCAGTGTCGACAGGCGGACTTCCTACGAGCAGTACTTC
cdr3_aa: CASSVDRRTSYEQYF
v_call: TRBV2
clone_size: many
d_call: NA
j_call: TRBJ2-7

cdr3_nt: TGTGCCAGCAGTGGAGACAGGCGATTCAATCAGCCCCAGCATTTT
cdr3_aa: CASSGDRRFNQPQHF
v_call: TRBV28
clone_size: few
d_call: NA
j_call: TRBJ1-5

cdr3_nt: TGTGCCAGCAGTACCCGACAGGAGTCCCCCACAGATACGCAGTATTTT
cdr3_aa: CASSTRQESPTDTQYF
v_call: TRBV28
clone_size: many
d_call: NA
j_call: TRBJ2-3

cdr3_nt: TGTGCCAGCAGCTTAGGCGCTAGCGGGGGGTACAATGAGCAGTTCTTC
cdr3_aa: CASSLGASGGYNEQFF
v_call: TRBV11-2
clone_size: many
d_call: TRBD2
j_call: TRBJ2-1

cdr3_nt: TGTGCCAGCAGTCCCCAGGGGGCCTACAATGAGCAGTTCTTC
cdr3_aa: CASSPQGAYNEQFF
v_call: TRBV12-3/TRBV12-4
clone_size: many
d_call: TRBD1
j_call: TRBJ2-1

cdr3_nt: TGCAGTGCCTCCGGGACTAGCCCCTACAATGAGCAGTTCTTC
cdr3_aa: CSASGTSPYNEQFF
v_call: TRBV20-1
clone_size: many
d_call: TRBD2
j_call: TRBJ2-1

cdr3_nt: TGTGCCAGTAGTAGATGGGACAGCCGCTACGAGCAGTACTTC
cdr3_aa: CASSRWDSRYEQYF
v_call: TRBV19
clone_size: few
d_call: TRBD1
j_call: TRBJ2-7

cdr3_nt: TGTGCCAGCAGCGGGGGACAGGGGATATTAGCTAATGAAAAACTGTTTTTT
cdr3_aa: CASSGGQGILANEKLFF
v_call: TRBV7-9
clone_size: NA
d_call: TRBD1
j_call: TRBJ1-4

cdr3_nt: TGTGCCAGCAGTCCCTCCGGTGAGGGGAGGCTTAATGAAAAACTGTTTTTT
cdr3_aa: CASSPSGEGRLNEKLFF
v_call: TRBV28
clone_size: few
d_call: NA
j_call: TRBJ1-4

cdr3_nt: TGCAGTGCTAGCTCACTAGCGGGAGGGAACGCAGATACGCAGTATTTT
cdr3_aa: CSASSLAGGNADTQYF
v_call: TRBV20-1
clone_size: many
d_call: TRBD2
j_call: TRBJ2-3

cdr3_nt: TGTGCCAGCAAATTACTAGCGGGAGGATCCTCCTACAATGAGCAGTTCTTC
cdr3_aa: CASKLLAGGSSYNEQFF
v_call: TRBV9
clone_size: few
d_call: TRBD2
j_call: TRBJ2-1

cdr3_nt: TGTGCCTGGGGCTTCACGGGCCCTCTGGGCACTGAAGCTTTCTTT
cdr3_aa: CAWGFTGPLGTEAFF
v_call: TRBV30
clone_size: many
d_call: NA
j_call: TRBJ1-1

cdr3_nt: TGCAGCGTTGAAGCCCAAACAGATACGCAGTATTTT
cdr3_aa: CSVEAQTDTQYF
v_call: TRBV29-1
clone_size: few
d_call: NA
j_call: TRBJ2-3

cdr3_nt: TGCAGCGCATCCGGGACTAGTGTGGATACGCAGTATTTT
cdr3_aa: CSASGTSVDTQYF
v_call: TRBV29-1
clone_size: NA
d_call: TRBD2
j_call: TRBJ2-3

cdr3_nt: TGTGCCAGTACCCCTAATCTTAGAAGGGCTGGCAATGAGCAGTTCTTC
cdr3_aa: CASTPNLRRAGNEQFF
v_call: TRBV19
clone_size: NA
d_call: NA
j_call: TRBJ2-1

cdr3_nt: TGTGCCAGCAGCTTGTTGGGACAAACAGATACGCAGTATTTT
cdr3_aa: CASSLLGQTDTQYF
v_call: TRBV5-4
clone_size: few
d_call: NA
j_call: TRBJ2-3

cdr3_nt: TGTGCCAGCAGCCGGACAGAAAGCTACGAGCAGTACTTC
cdr3_aa: CASSRTESYEQYF
v_call: TRBV11-2
clone_size: many
d_call: NA
j_call: TRBJ2-7